The clone carrying this T cell receptor beta chain was observed at least ten times. This record belongs to a study of blood T cell repertoires in COVID-19. On the study more broadly: The United States, Italy and Spain were the sources of the acute and convalescent COVID-19 samples. In each case, the material was cDNA or gDNA derived from T cells, B-cell-depleted T cells, or PBMCs.

The germline V gene encodes CDR1 MNHEY and CDR2 SVGEGT. The ends lost 5 bases at V and 3 bases at J; junction bases unmatched: 6. The CDR3 covers 14 residues. Source study methods: For nucleated cells, counts were estimated from reference gene primer amplification. Measured with immunoSEQ multiplex PCR; TCRdb has only the in-frame clones, and not every one. That table is the source of V, J and clone size, and D and trimming were worked out from the DNA. The sample has roughly 220,000 clones; roughly 80% are singletons. The receptor's source is a woman under 40 who had recovered from COVID-19. The sequencing input was peripheral blood. The chain recombines TRBV6-2 or TRBV6-3 with TRBJ2-7, with 8 bases fitting TRBD1. CDR3 sequence: CASSRQGLGYEQYF. The CDR3 region has the DNA TGTGCCAGCAGTCGACAGGGGCTTGGCTACGAGCAGTACTTC.